These 25 T cell receptor beta chains originate from one sample sequenced in a study of control samples from healthy donors and cancer patients. The protocol was immunoSEQ multiplex PCR, while the TCRdb copy is restricted to in-frame clones and leaves out a portion. This table has about 97,000 clones, about 91% appearing once. Material: blood. These receptors were collected from a young woman in good health.

V gene TRBV27 combines with J gene TRBJ1-1; D is ambiguous. CDR3 length: 15 residues. Germline CDR1 reads MNHEY; CDR2 reads SMNVEV (reference sequence). V lost 5 bases to trimming and J lost 5 bases, with 18 bases between them. The CDR3, as DNA: TGTGCCAGCAGTCCTCGATTTGCCCTCTCTACTGAAGCTTTCTTT. This gives the protein CASSPRFALSTEAFF.

The V gene is TRBV5-1, the J gene TRBJ2-1; 8 bases map to TRBD2. Germline-derived CDR1 and CDR2 are SGHRS and YFSETQ. The CDR3 sequence is 18 residues long. V shed 4 bases, J shed 0 bases, and the junction held 12 bases outside the gene matches. The CDR3 DNA is TGCGCCAGCAGCCCCAGGAGCGGGAGCCAGAGCTCCTACAATGAGCAGTTCTTC. Translated, it gives CASSPRSGSQSSYNEQFF.

The CDR3 loop is CASTPRSSYNEQFF. CDR3 nucleotide sequence: TGTGCCAGCACTCCTAGGAGCTCCTACAATGAGCAGTTCTTC. This rearrangement joins TRBV2 to TRBJ2-1, with D unclear. The V gene lost 7 bases and the J gene lost 0 bases, with 10 bases spanning the gap. The CDR3 length is 14 residues. The germline CDR1 and CDR2 sequences are SNHLY and FYNNEI.

The chain combines TRBV4-1 with TRBJ2-3; the D is unclear. The ends were cut back, 0 bases at V and 2 bases at J, with 15 bases in the middle. CDR1 MGHRA and CDR2 YSYEKL come from the germline V gene. CDR3 length equals 17 residues. CDR3 coding DNA: TGCGCCAGCAGCCAAGACGGGCTCGCGGCTTACACAGATACGCAGTATTTT. Amino acids: CASSQDGLAAYTDTQYF.

The genes are TRBV28 and TRBJ2-5, with TRBD2 matching over 7 bases. The CDR3 runs to 17 residues. Germline CDR1 MDHEN, CDR2 SYDVKM. With V trimmed by 7 bases and J by 3 bases, 17 bases remained unmatched. CDR3 coding DNA: TGTGCCAGCACGGGCGACAGTTGGGCGGGGGAGAAAGAGACCCAGTACTTC. It is translated as CASTGDSWAGEKETQYF.

The chain links TRBV11-2 to TRBJ1-2; a weak D match, TRBD1 (6 bases). V lost 1 base to trimming and J lost 5 bases, with 14 bases between them. Germline CDR1 is SGHAT and CDR2 is FQNNGV. The CDR3 is made up of 15 amino acids. The CDR3 DNA reads as TGTGCCAGCAGCTTAGTGAACAGGGCCCCTTATGGCTACACCTTC. This sequence encodes CASSLVNRAPYGYTF.

The chain links TRBV5-4 to TRBJ1-1; 8 bases align to TRBD1. CDR3 length equals 16 residues. Trimming removed 2 bases from V and 5 bases from J; junction bases left unmatched: 11. Germline V gives CDR1 SGHNT, CDR2 YYREEE (reference sequence). The CDR3 is CASSLPGGARRTEAFF. The CDR3 DNA sequence: TGTGCCAGCAGCTTACCAGGGGGCGCACGTCGAACTGAAGCTTTCTTT.

This sequence joins TRBV11-2 and TRBJ1-4; D remains ambiguous. Looked up from germline, CDR1 is SGHAT and CDR2 is FQNNGV. CDR3 length: 17 residues. V was cut by 3 bases and J by 5 bases, with 19 bases left in between. In DNA, the CDR3 is TGTGCCAGCAGCTTCCCCGAGCGTGGACTTCGCAATGAAAAACTGTTTTTT. Its protein product is CASSFPERGLRNEKLFF.

V usage is TRBV10-1 and J usage is TRBJ1-2, with D possibly matching TRBD1 (6 bases). This CDR3 spans 13 amino acids. The V end was cut by 7 bases, the J end by 5 bases, with 14 bases between. Germline CDR1 WNHNN, CDR2 SYGVQD (reference sequence). The DNA of the CDR3 is TGCGCCAGCACCCCCCGGGACATTTATGGCTACACCTTC. Amino acid sequence: CASTPRDIYGYTF.

This clone showed up just a few times. The chain combines TRBV7-6 with TRBJ2-1; D is tentatively TRBD1 or TRBD2 (5 bases each). The CDR3 runs to 17 residues. V shed 1 base and J shed 2 bases, with 15 bases lying between them. Germline assignment: CDR1 SGHVS and CDR2 FNYEAQ. CDR3 loop: CASSLDGARLTYNEQFF. CDR3 nucleotides: TGTGCCAGCAGCTTAGATGGGGCCAGACTAACCTACAATGAGCAGTTCTTC.

The genes are TRBV9 and TRBJ1-1; a possible D gene is TRBD1 (5 bases). This CDR3 has 16 amino acids. V lost 0 bases and J 3 bases, leaving 15 bases between the germline ends. CDR1 is SGDLS, CDR2 YYNGEE, per germline. The CDR3 protein is CASSVENGGRDTEAFF. The CDR3 DNA sequence: TGTGCCAGCAGCGTAGAGAATGGGGGGAGGGACACTGAAGCTTTCTTT.

The V gene is TRBV11-2, the J gene TRBJ2-2; TRBD2 matches at 8 bases. Germline V lookup: CDR1 SGHAT, CDR2 FQNNGV. The CDR3 sequence is 15 residues long. V lost 4 bases and J lost 3; bases outside the gene matches: 4. Written as DNA, the CDR3 is TGTGCCAGCAGCTCTGCGCGGGGGGACACCGGGGAGCTGTTTTTT. This codes for CASSSARGDTGELFF.

The chain combines TRBV5-1 with TRBJ2-5; no clear D. Trimming cost V 7 bases and J 2 bases, with 6 bases left between them. Germline values: CDR1 SGHRS, CDR2 YFSETQ. The CDR3 runs 11 residues. As DNA, the CDR3 is TGCGCCAGCGATAAACAAGAGACCCAGTACTTC. It translates to CASDKQETQYF.

The chain links TRBV10-3 to TRBJ1-6, with a possible D match to TRBD1 (5 bases). The CDR3 contains 12 residues. V gave up 4 bases and J gave up 9 bases, with 7 bases separating them. Germline-derived CDR1 and CDR2 are ENHRY and SYGVKD. CDR3 sequence: CAISVQGSPLHF. Written as DNA, the CDR3 is TGTGCCATCAGTGTTCAGGGTTCACCCCTCCACTTT.

This chain uses TRBV9 with TRBJ2-1, with TRBD2 identical over 7 bases. V was clipped by 4 bases and J by 0 bases; unmatched bases: 4. The CDR3 consists of 15 residues. The germline V gene encodes CDR1 SGDLS and CDR2 YYNGEE. Here the CDR3 DNA reads TGTGCCAGCAGCCCCGGGACTAACTCCTACAATGAGCAGTTCTTC. This codes for CASSPGTNSYNEQFF.

The chain uses TRBV5-1 and TRBJ2-5, with D perhaps assigned TRBD1 or TRBD2 (5 bases each). The CDR3 totals 13 residues. From germline, CDR1 is SGHRS and CDR2 YFSETQ. V was shortened by 2 bases and J by 4 bases, with 9 bases between the two germline ends. This chain's CDR3 is CASSFGGTETQYF. As DNA, the CDR3 is TGCGCCAGCAGCTTTGGGGGTACAGAGACCCAGTACTTC.

The chain has TRBV19 and TRBJ1-5; a weak D match, TRBD1 (6 bases). There are 14 residues in the CDR3. V was clipped by 5 bases and J by 2 bases, with 10 bases between them. Germline V gene data show CDR1 as LNHDA and CDR2 as SQIVND (reference sequence). The CDR3 DNA reads TGTGCCAGTAGTGCAGGACAGCGCAATCAGCCCCAGCATTTT. Translation: CASSAGQRNQPQHF. The complete variable domain, with remaining parts taken from reference TRBV19 and TRBJ1-5, reads DGGITQSPKYLFRKEGQNVTLSCEQNLNHDAMYWYRQDPGQGLRLIYYSQIVNDFQKGDIAEGYSVSREKKESFPLTVTSAQKNPTAFYLCASSAGQRNQPQHFGDGTRLSIL.

The chain recombines TRBV24-1 with TRBJ2-5, with D perhaps TRBD1 or TRBD2 (5 bases each). CDR3 length: 15 residues. Trimming took 6 bases from V and 5 from J, leaving 18 bases between them. Germline CDR1 reads KGHDR; CDR2 reads SFDVKD. CDR3 nucleotide sequence: TGTGCCACCAGTCTCCCAGCCGGGACGTCGGAGACCCAGTACTTC. Translation gives CATSLPAGTSETQYF.

The chain employs TRBV11-2 and TRBJ1-2; D is uncertain. The CDR3 has 14 amino acids. Germline-derived CDR1 and CDR2 are SGHAT and FQNNGV. With 3 bases removed from V and 4 bases from J, the gap between germline ends came to 12 bases. CDR3 sequence (DNA): TGTGCCAGCAGCTTGGACGGCGACGTCTATGGCTACACCTTC. Translated: CASSLDGDVYGYTF.

V is TRBV24-1 and J is TRBJ2-7; D is tentatively TRBD1 or TRBD2 (5 bases each). The germline V gene has CDR1 KGHDR and CDR2 SFDVKD. Trimming took off 3 bases at V and 3 bases at J, with 17 bases between the two ends. This CDR3 comprises 16 residues. The CDR3 coding sequence is TGTGCCACCAGTGATGGGGGAATGAGTCGATACTACGAGCAGTACTTC. It is translated as CATSDGGMSRYYEQYF.

The V call is TRBV7-2, the J call TRBJ2-7, with D possibly TRBD2 on 5 matching bases. Trimming stripped 4 bases from V and 12 bases from J, with 16 bases between. Germline assignment: CDR1 SGHTA and CDR2 FQGNSA. The CDR3 extends over 12 amino acids. For the CDR3, the DNA is TGTGCCAGCAGCTACCCCTCCGGGAAGCCGTACTTC. It specifies CASSYPSGKPYF.

The chain combines TRBV27 with TRBJ1-5; D might be TRBD1 (6 bases). CDR1 and CDR2 from the germline V gene are MNHEY and SMNVEV (reference sequence). CDR3 length: 15 amino acids. Trimming stripped 2 bases from V and 5 bases from J, with 13 bases between. The CDR3 DNA is TGTGCCAGCAGTTTAAGGCCAGGGGACTATCAGCCCCAGCATTTT. As protein: CASSLRPGDYQPQHF.

This clone is a singleton in its sample. The chain links TRBV6-6 to TRBJ2-2; no reliable D call. Germline CDR1 and CDR2: MNHNY and SVGAGI (reference sequence). CDR3 size: 14 residues. V lost 0 bases and J 6 bases, leaving 8 bases between the germline ends. CDR3 region: CASSYSTGPGELFF. CDR3 nucleotide sequence: TGTGCCAGCAGTTACTCTACGGGCCCCGGGGAGCTGTTTTTT.

This rearrangement joins TRBV11-2 to TRBJ1-2, with D unresolved. CDR1 SGHAT and CDR2 FQNNGV come from the germline V gene. Trimming cost V 0 bases and J 7 bases, with 15 bases left between them. The CDR3 is 15 amino acids. CDR3 amino acids: CASSLEPARRAGYTF. CDR3 coding DNA: TGTGCCAGCAGCTTAGAACCAGCCCGACGGGCTGGCTACACCTTC.

This chain joins TRBV24-1 and TRBJ1-4; a possible D gene is TRBD1 (5 bases). V was pared by 2 bases and J by 5 bases, with 17 bases between. The CDR3 has 17 residues. Germline CDR1 is KGHDR and CDR2 is SFDVKD. The CDR3 protein is CATSDSPGGRRNEKLFF. CDR3 nucleotide sequence: TGTGCCACCAGTGATTCTCCTGGGGGGAGAAGGAATGAAAAACTGTTTTTT.